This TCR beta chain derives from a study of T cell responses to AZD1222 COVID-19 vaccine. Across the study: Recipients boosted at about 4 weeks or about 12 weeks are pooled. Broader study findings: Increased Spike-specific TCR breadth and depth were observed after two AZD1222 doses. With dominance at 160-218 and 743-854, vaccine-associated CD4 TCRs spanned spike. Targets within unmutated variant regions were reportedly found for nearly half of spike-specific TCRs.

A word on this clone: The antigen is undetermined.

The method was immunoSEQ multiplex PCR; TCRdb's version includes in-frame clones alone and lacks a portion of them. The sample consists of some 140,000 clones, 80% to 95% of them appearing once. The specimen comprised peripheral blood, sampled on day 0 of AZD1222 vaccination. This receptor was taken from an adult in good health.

CDR3 in amino acids: CASSLSRAEAFF. The CDR3, as DNA: TGTGCCAGCAGCTTGTCACGGGCTGAAGCTTTCTTT. This chain links TRBV5-6 with TRBJ1-1, with D unresolved. This CDR3 contains 12 residues. Per germline, CDR1 SGHDT and CDR2 YYEEEE. V was clipped by 1 base and J by 6 bases, with 7 bases between them.